These 21 T cell receptor beta chains share one sample of origin, sequenced in a study of vaccination and CD4 T cells after COVID-19. Treatment of the sample: roughly ten-day PBMC culture with coronavirus spike peptide pools or control peptides (ViraFEST assay). Their recognized antigens are unknown. An Oncomine TCR Beta short-read assay was used to sequence the DNA from cultured CD4+ T cells. TCRdb called the PCR reads again in MiXCR, with one record for every CDR3 protein. The sample holds under 15,000 distinct CDR3 sequences; roughly 41% are singletons and the top ten take about 9.3%. The sample here was CD4+ T cells from blood, cultured in vitro, taken after SARS-CoV-2 vaccination. All receptors come from a human donor who had recovered from COVID-19.

The rearrangement joins TRBV6-2 or TRBV6-3 to TRBJ1-2; no clear D gene. Germline-derived CDR1 and CDR2 are MNHEY and SVGEGT. V shed 0 bases and J shed 4 bases, with 9 bases lying between them. The CDR3 has 14 residues. The CDR3 bases are TGTGCCAGCAGTTACTCGGACGAGAGCTATGGCTACACCTTC. Translating gives CASSYSDESYGYTF.

A few counts support this clonotype. The chain links TRBV7-9 to TRBJ2-7, with 7 bases aligning to TRBD2. There are 15 residues in the CDR3. CDR1 is SEHNR and CDR2 is FQNEAQ in the germline V gene (reference sequence). The J segment lost 5 bases and the V segment lost 5 bases, leaving 12 bases of the junction unmatched. The CDR3 region has the DNA TGTGCCAGCAGCAAGTCTGAAGGGAGGGCCGACGAGCAGTACTTC. Translation gives CASSKSEGRADEQYF.

The chain employs TRBV2 and TRBJ2-3; D gene uncertain. Germline V gives CDR1 SNHLY, CDR2 FYNNEI. V lost 6 bases and J 2 bases, leaving 3 bases between the germline ends. This CDR3 comprises 11 residues. The DNA of the CDR3 is TGTGCCAGCAGCCTCACAGATACGCAGTATTTT. Translated, it gives CASSLTDTQYF.

This clonotype appeared a few times. The rearrangement uses TRBV5-1 and TRBJ1-1, with D possibly TRBD1 on 5 matching bases. The V end lost 1 base, the J end lost 1 base, and 11 bases lay between the germline ends. The CDR3 consists of 15 residues. Germline lookup yields CDR1 SGHRS and CDR2 YFSETQ. The CDR3 here is CASSLSGTGNTEAFF. The CDR3 DNA sequence: TGCGCCAGCAGCTTGAGCGGGACGGGGAACACTGAAGCTTTCTTT.

The genes are TRBV10-1 and TRBJ2-1; 14 nucleotides match TRBD2. The V gene end was trimmed by 5 bases and the J gene end by 4 bases; junction bases not matched to a gene: 4. This CDR3 spans 16 amino acids. Per the germline V gene, CDR1 is WNHNN and CDR2 is SYGVQD (reference sequence). The CDR3 loop reads CASSKTSGGVYNEQFF. CDR3 DNA sequence: TGCGCCAGCAGTAAGACTAGCGGGGGGGTATACAATGAGCAGTTCTTC.

The V gene is TRBV7-2, the J gene TRBJ2-5, with unresolved D. V was pared by 2 bases and J by 1 base, with 5 bases between. CDR3 length: 13 amino acids. Germline V gene lookup returns CDR1 SGHTA and CDR2 FQGNSA. The CDR3 DNA reads TGTGCCAGCAGCTTATTCTTCCAAGAGACCCAGTACTTC. Translation: CASSLFFQETQYF.

This clonotype was detected only a few times. This chain joins TRBV2 and TRBJ1-2, with D unclear. The CDR3 is 15 amino acids. V was shortened by 0 bases and J by 4 bases, with 12 bases between the two germline ends. Per germline, CDR1 SNHLY and CDR2 FYNNEI. CDR3 nucleotide sequence: TGTGCCAGCAGTGAAGCGCTAGTAGGGAGCTATGGCTACACCTTC. Amino acids: CASSEALVGSYGYTF.

V gene TRBV20-1 combines with J gene TRBJ1-5; TRBD1 matches at 8 bases. The length of the CDR3 is 14 residues. The ends lost 3 bases at V and 3 bases at J; junction bases unmatched: 4. CDR1 is DFQATT, CDR2 SNEGSKA, per germline (reference sequence). CDR3 in DNA: TGCAGTGCTAGTACGGGACAGGTCAATCAGCCCCAGCATTTT. Amino acid sequence: CSASTGQVNQPQHF.

The V gene is TRBV24-1, the J gene TRBJ2-5, with 7 bases matching TRBD1. Germline CDR1 is KGHDR and CDR2 is SFDVKD. The CDR3 spans 14 residues. V shed 7 bases, J shed 3 bases, and the junction held 7 bases outside the gene matches. CDR3 sequence: CATSRPGQKETQYF. The CDR3 DNA follows: TGTGCCACCAGCAGACCGGGACAGAAAGAGACCCAGTACTTC.

The chain is built from TRBV5-4 and TRBJ2-4; D remains ambiguous. V lost 4 bases and J lost 0, with 8 bases in between. CDR1 and CDR2 (germline): SGHNT, YYREEE (reference sequence). This CDR3 contains 14 residues. As DNA, the CDR3 is TGTGCCAGCAGCCCGGAGCTAGCCAAAAACATTCAGTACTTC. Translation gives CASSPELAKNIQYF.

This clonotype was observed a single time. The V call is TRBV9, the J call TRBJ1-1; no definite D call. CDR3 length: 14 residues. V dropped 0 bases and J dropped 5 bases, with 11 bases sitting between them. In germline, CDR1 is SGDLS, CDR2 YYNGEE. The CDR3 DNA reads as TGTGCCAGCAGCGTAGGAAACAGAGGGACTGAAGCTTTCTTT. Its translation: CASSVGNRGTEAFF.

V usage is TRBV12-3 or TRBV12-4 and J usage is TRBJ1-1, with unresolved D. Trimming pared 0 bases from V and 2 bases from J, leaving 7 bases between. This CDR3 has 14 residues. The CDR3 spells CASSLAGPNTEAFF. The CDR3, as DNA: TGTGCCAGCAGTTTAGCAGGGCCCAACACTGAAGCTTTCTTT.

There are a few counts of this clonotype. The chain has TRBV6-2 or TRBV6-3 and TRBJ1-5; TRBD1 matches 7 bases. With 7 bases clipped from V and 3 bases from J, the junction kept 9 bases outside the gene matches. Germline CDR1 is MNHEY and CDR2 is SVGEGT. The CDR3 extends over 15 amino acids. The chain's CDR3 is CASTGGAINNQPQHF. CDR3 DNA: TGTGCCAGCACAGGGGGGGCTATTAACAATCAGCCCCAGCATTTT.

A few counts support this clonotype. The genes are TRBV7-8 and TRBJ2-7; no reliable D call. The CDR3 spans 15 residues. Deletions cut 1 base from V and 3 bases from J, with 13 bases between. Per germline, CDR1 SGHVS and CDR2 FQNEAQ. CDR3 loop: CASSLGTTGNYEQYF. In nucleotides, the CDR3 is TGTGCCAGCAGCTTAGGTACGACTGGGAACTACGAGCAGTACTTC.

This clonotype was seen only a few times. The V gene is TRBV20-1, the J gene TRBJ1-1; a possible D gene is TRBD1 (5 bases). CDR3 length equals 14 residues. Germline CDR1 and CDR2: DFQATT and SNEGSKA (reference sequence). V gave up 3 bases and J gave up 4 bases, with 15 bases separating them. In nucleotides, the CDR3 is TGCAGTGCTAGGAACAGGCCCTCTTCCACTGAAGCTTTCTTT. It encodes CSARNRPSSTEAFF.

The chain links TRBV2 to TRBJ1-1; the match to TRBD1 covers 9 bases. Trimming cost V 7 bases and J 1 base; bases outside gene matches: 4. Germline assignment: CDR1 SNHLY and CDR2 FYNNEI. The CDR3 loop spans 14 amino acids. The CDR3 DNA is TGTGCCAGCATTCTACAGGGGGCGAACACTGAAGCTTTCTTT. This codes for CASILQGANTEAFF. The whole variable domain, filled in from reference TRBV2 and TRBJ1-1, reads EPEVTQTPSHQVTQMGQEVILRCVPISNHLYFYWYRQILGQKVEFLVSFYNNEISEKSEIFDDQFSVERPDGSNFTLKIRSTKLEDSAMYFCASILQGANTEAFFGQGTRLTVV.

This clonotype was observed a handful of times. The V and J genes are TRBV6-2 or TRBV6-3 and TRBJ1-5; D possibly corresponds to TRBD1 (6 bases). V lost 0 bases and J 7 bases, leaving 19 bases between the germline ends. The CDR3 runs to 17 residues. Germline assignment: CDR1 MNHEY and CDR2 SVGEGT. The chain's CDR3 is CASSYSRGGARRQPQHF. CDR3 sequence (DNA): TGTGCCAGCAGTTACTCCCGTGGGGGGGCGAGAAGACAGCCCCAGCATTTT.

This clonotype was recorded a few times. This chain joins TRBV20-1 and TRBJ1-5; 9 positions match TRBD1. Trimming took 6 bases from V and 6 from J; bases not matched to a gene: 9. This CDR3 comprises 14 residues. The V gene's germline CDR1 is DFQATT and CDR2 SNEGSKA (reference sequence). This chain's CDR3 is CSAGDRVPGQPQHF. Written as DNA, the CDR3 is TGCAGTGCGGGGGACAGGGTTCCTGGTCAGCCCCAGCATTTT.

The chain links TRBV10-3 to TRBJ1-1; a possible D gene is TRBD1 (5 bases). V was shortened by 3 bases and J by 1 base, with 12 bases between the two germline ends. CDR3 size: 15 residues. Germline V gene lookup returns CDR1 ENHRY and CDR2 SYGVKD. The CDR3 DNA sequence: TGTGCCATCAGTGAAGGAGGGGATGCGAACACTGAAGCTTTCTTT. Its translation: CAISEGGDANTEAFF.

The V and J genes are TRBV6-1 and TRBJ1-1; tentatively, D is TRBD1 (6 bases). Germline assignment: CDR1 MNHNS and CDR2 SASEGT. This CDR3 is 12 amino acids long. Deletions cut 8 bases from V and 6 bases from J, with 13 bases between. Written as DNA, the CDR3 is TGTGCCAGCCGCAGGGGTCCGGCTGAAGCTTTCTTT. Translating it yields CASRRGPAEAFF.

This clonotype appeared a single time. The gene calls are TRBV7-9 and TRBJ1-4, with TRBD1 matching over 7 bases. In germline, CDR1 is SEHNR, CDR2 FQNEAQ (reference sequence). This CDR3 region has 14 residues. With V trimmed by 0 bases and J by 6 bases, 1 base remained unmatched. For the CDR3, the DNA is TGTGCCAGCAGCTTAGCAGGGGGCGATGAAAAACTGTTTTTT. It is translated as CASSLAGGDEKLFF.